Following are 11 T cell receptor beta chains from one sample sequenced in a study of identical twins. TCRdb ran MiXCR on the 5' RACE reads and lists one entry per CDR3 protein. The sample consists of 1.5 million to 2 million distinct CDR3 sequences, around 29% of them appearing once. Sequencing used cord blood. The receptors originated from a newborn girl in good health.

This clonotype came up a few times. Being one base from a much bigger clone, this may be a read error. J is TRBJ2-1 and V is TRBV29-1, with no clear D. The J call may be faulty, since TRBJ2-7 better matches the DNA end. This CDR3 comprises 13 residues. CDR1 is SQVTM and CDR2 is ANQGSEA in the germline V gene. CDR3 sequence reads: CSVLGKGYNEQYF. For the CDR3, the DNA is TGCAGCGTTTTAGGGAAAGGCTACAATGAGCAGTACTTC.

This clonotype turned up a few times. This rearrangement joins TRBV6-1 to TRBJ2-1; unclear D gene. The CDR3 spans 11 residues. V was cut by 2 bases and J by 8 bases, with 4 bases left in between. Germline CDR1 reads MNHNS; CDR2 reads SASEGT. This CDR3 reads CASSENHEQFF. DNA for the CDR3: TGTGCCAGCAGTGAAAATCATGAGCAGTTCTTC.

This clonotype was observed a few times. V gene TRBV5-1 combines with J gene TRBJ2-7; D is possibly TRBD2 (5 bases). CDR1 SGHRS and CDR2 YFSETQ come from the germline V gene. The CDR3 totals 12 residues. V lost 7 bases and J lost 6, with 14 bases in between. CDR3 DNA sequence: TGCGCCAGCTCAGTTCAGGACTCCGAGCAGTACTTC. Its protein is CASSVQDSEQYF.

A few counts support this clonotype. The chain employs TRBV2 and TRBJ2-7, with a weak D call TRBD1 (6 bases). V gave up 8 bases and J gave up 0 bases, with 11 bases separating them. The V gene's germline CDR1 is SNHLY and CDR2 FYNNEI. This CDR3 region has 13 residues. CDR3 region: CASLQGTSYEQYF. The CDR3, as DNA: TGTGCCAGCCTACAGGGAACCTCCTACGAGCAGTACTTC. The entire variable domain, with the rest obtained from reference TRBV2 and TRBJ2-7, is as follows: EPEVTQTPSHQVTQMGQEVILRCVPISNHLYFYWYRQILGQKVEFLVSFYNNEISEKSEIFDDQFSVERPDGSNFTLKIRSTKLEDSAMYFCASLQGTSYEQYFGPGTRLTVT.

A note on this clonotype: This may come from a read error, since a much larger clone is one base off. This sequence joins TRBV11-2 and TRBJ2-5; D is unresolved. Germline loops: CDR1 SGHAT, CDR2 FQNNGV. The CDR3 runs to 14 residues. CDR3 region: CASSVEVRQETQYF. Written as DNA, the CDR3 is TGTGCCAGCAGCGTAGAGGTCAGGCAAGAGACCCAGTACTTC.

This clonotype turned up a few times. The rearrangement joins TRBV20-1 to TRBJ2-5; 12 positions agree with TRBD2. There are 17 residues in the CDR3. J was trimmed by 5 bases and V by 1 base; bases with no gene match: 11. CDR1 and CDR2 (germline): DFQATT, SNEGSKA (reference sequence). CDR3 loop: CSARVYLAGGPQETQYF. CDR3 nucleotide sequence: TGCAGTGCTAGAGTTTACCTAGCGGGGGGGCCCCAGGAGACCCAGTACTTC.

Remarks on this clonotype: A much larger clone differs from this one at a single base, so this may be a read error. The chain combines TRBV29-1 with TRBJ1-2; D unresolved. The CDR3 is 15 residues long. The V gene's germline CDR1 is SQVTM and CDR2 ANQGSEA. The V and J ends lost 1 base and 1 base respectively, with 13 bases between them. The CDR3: CSVEGAWWYNYGYTF. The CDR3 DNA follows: TGCAGCGTTGAAGGAGCTTGGTGGTATAACTATGGCTACACCTTC.

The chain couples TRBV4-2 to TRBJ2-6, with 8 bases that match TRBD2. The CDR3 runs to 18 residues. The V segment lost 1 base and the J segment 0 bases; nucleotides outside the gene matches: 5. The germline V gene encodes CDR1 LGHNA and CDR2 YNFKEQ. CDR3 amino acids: CASSQGPSGRSGANVLTF. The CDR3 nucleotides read TGTGCCAGCAGCCAAGGACCTAGCGGGCGCTCTGGGGCCAACGTCCTGACTTTC.

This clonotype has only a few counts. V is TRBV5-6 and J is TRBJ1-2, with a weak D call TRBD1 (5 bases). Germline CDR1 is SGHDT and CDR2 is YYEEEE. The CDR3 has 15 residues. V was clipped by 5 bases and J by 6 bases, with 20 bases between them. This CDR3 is CASSRDLLYSNGYTF. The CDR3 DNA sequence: TGTGCCAGCAGTCGGGACCTCCTATACTCTAATGGCTACACCTTC. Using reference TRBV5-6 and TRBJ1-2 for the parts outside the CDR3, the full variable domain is DAGVTQSPTHLIKTRGQQVTLRCSPKSGHDTVSWYQQALGQGPQFIFQYYEEEERQRGNFPDRFSGHQFPNYSSELNVNALLLGDSALYLCASSRDLLYSNGYTFGSGTRLTVV.

The CDR3 sequence: CASSDLARLNMNTEAFF. CDR3 DNA sequence: TGTGCCAGCAGTGACCTTGCACGGCTCAACATGAACACTGAAGCTTTCTTT. The chain has TRBV2 and TRBJ1-1; D not resolved. V was pared by 3 bases and J by 0 bases, with 17 bases between. Germline lookup yields CDR1 SNHLY and CDR2 FYNNEI. This CDR3 region has 17 residues. Drawing the rest from reference TRBV2 and TRBJ1-1, the complete variable domain is EPEVTQTPSHQVTQMGQEVILRCVPISNHLYFYWYRQILGQKVEFLVSFYNNEISEKSEIFDDQFSVERPDGSNFTLKIRSTKLEDSAMYFCASSDLARLNMNTEAFFGQGTRLTVV.

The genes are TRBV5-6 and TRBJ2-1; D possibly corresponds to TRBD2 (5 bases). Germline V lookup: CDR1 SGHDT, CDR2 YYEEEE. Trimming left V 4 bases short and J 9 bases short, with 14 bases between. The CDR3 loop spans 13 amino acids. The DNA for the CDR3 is TGTGCCAGCAGCCCCGACCGGGCGGGTGAGCAGTTCTTC. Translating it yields CASSPDRAGEQFF.